Each of the 25 T cell receptor beta chains below was sequenced from the same sample in a study of blood T cells in healthy people across ages (dated by TCRdb to between 2015 and 2017). Library method: 5' RACE. TCRdb lists the instrument as Illumina HiSeq 2500. A second PCR of about 7 to 12 cycles was run with a J-beta primer mix and a sample-barcoded 5' primer. TCRdb reanalyzed the raw reads on its own, using fastp at Q25 for trimming and MiXCR for clone calling, and kept in-frame beta chains. Rows are unified per CDR3 protein, each entry keeping the most common DNA and genes. Counted in this sample were about 670,000 distinct CDR3 sequences; roughly half of them appeared once. The ten largest make up 13% of the sample. The specimen was blood. These receptors originate from a woman older than 75 in good health.

This clonotype showed up just a few times. This chain uses TRBV20-1 with TRBJ2-7; the D gene could be TRBD1 or TRBD2 (5 bases each). Trimming left V 6 bases short and J 0 bases short, with 9 bases between. Germline assignment: CDR1 DFQATT and CDR2 SNEGSKA (reference sequence). The CDR3 contains 12 residues. The CDR3 loop is CSAGTGSYEQYF. Here the CDR3 DNA reads TGCAGTGCCGGGACCGGCTCCTACGAGCAGTACTTC.

There are a few counts of this clonotype. CDR3 amino acids: CAWIKLPGGEQFF. The CDR3 region has the DNA TGTGCCTGGATAAAACTTCCTGGGGGTGAGCAGTTCTTC. This chain uses TRBV30 with TRBJ2-1; perhaps D is TRBD1 or TRBD2 (5 bases each). Germline CDR1 and CDR2: GTSNPN and SVGIG (reference sequence). The CDR3 has 13 residues. The V end lost 4 bases, the J end lost 9 bases, and 16 bases lay between the germline ends.

This clonotype came up many times. This chain uses TRBV29-1 with TRBJ1-1; 8 bases match TRBD1. V lost 6 bases, J lost 5 bases, and 8 bases stayed unmatched. The germline CDR1 and CDR2 sequences are SQVTM and ANQGSEA. This CDR3 is built from 13 residues. CDR3 protein: CSVGGQVRTEAFF. CDR3 sequence (DNA): TGCAGCGTGGGGGGACAGGTCAGGACTGAAGCTTTCTTT.

This chain joins TRBV21-1 and TRBJ1-5; TRBD1 is taken as the D call from the table, unchecked against the DNA. TRBV21-1 represents a pseudogene. The CDR3 has 14 residues. The CDR3, as DNA: TGTGCCAGCAGCAACAGGGGGCGCAATCAGCCCCAGCATTTT. This sequence encodes CASSNRGRNQPQHF.

The chain joins TRBV7-9 to TRBJ1-4, with TRBD1 matching 7 bases. The CDR3 runs to 15 residues. Germline CDR1 SEHNR, CDR2 FQNEAQ (reference sequence). Trimming at V came to 5 bases and at J to 5 bases, leaving 8 bases not matched to a gene. The CDR3 sequence is CASSRTGAGNEKLFF. CDR3 bases: TGTGCCAGCAGCAGAACAGGGGCCGGGAATGAAAAACTGTTTTTT.

Notes on this clonotype: This may be a read error, as it is one base from a much larger clone. This chain uses TRBV20-1 with TRBJ2-1; 9 bases agree with TRBD2. This CDR3 spans 16 amino acids. The V gene's germline CDR1 is DFQATT and CDR2 SNEGSKA (reference sequence). With 3 bases clipped from V and 2 bases from J, the junction kept 8 bases outside the gene matches. The CDR3 reads CSASMSGRRAYNEQFF. Written as DNA, the CDR3 is TGCAGTGCTAGTATGAGCGGGAGGCGGGCCTACAATGAGCAGTTCTTC.

Only one count was recorded for this clonotype. V usage is TRBV5-1 and J usage is TRBJ2-6; D uncertain. Germline-derived CDR1 and CDR2 are SGHRS and YFSETQ. V lost 1 base, J lost 0 bases, and 8 bases lay in between. The CDR3 consists of 16 residues. The CDR3 here is CASSLLGSSGANVLTF. In nucleotides, the CDR3 is TGCGCCAGCAGCTTGCTTGGTAGCTCTGGGGCCAACGTCCTGACTTTC. Full variable domain (outside the CDR3, taken from reference TRBV5-1 and TRBJ2-6): KAGVTQTPRYLIKTRGQQVTLSCSPISGHRSVSWYQQTPGQGLQFLFEYFSETQRNKGNFPGRFSGRQFSNSRSEMNVSTLELGDSALYLCASSLLGSSGANVLTFGAGSRLTVL.

Details on this clonotype: Possible read error: a much larger clone is one base away. The V call is TRBV9, the J call TRBJ2-1; D may be TRBD2 (5 bases). The end of the DNA is better explained by TRBJ2-7, so the J call may be wrong. This CDR3 contains 16 residues. The germline V gene has CDR1 SGDLS and CDR2 YYNGEE. CDR3 sequence reads: CASSPASGSSYNEQYF. CDR3 nucleotides: TGTGCCAGCAGCCCCGCCTCGGGGAGCTCCTACAATGAGCAGTACTTC.

CDR3 loop: CASTRGAQETQYF. Here the CDR3 DNA reads TGTGCCAGCACCCGGGGGGCCCAAGAGACCCAGTACTTC. The J gene is TRBJ2-5, the V gene TRBV12-3 or TRBV12-4, with D possibly TRBD2 on 7 matching bases. V was clipped by 7 bases and J by 1 base, with 10 bases between them. The CDR3 is made up of 13 amino acids.

This clonotype was recorded many times. The gene calls are TRBV6-1 and TRBJ2-6, with D unresolved. Trimming removed 5 bases from V and 8 bases from J, with 10 bases in between. Per the germline V gene, CDR1 is MNHNS and CDR2 is SASEGT. This CDR3 has 13 residues. CDR3 coding DNA: TGTGCCAGCAGTTGGGTGGGGACCAACGTCCTGACTTTC. This translates into CASSWVGTNVLTF.

Remarks on this clonotype: A much larger clonotype is one base distant, so this may be a read error. V is TRBV24-1 and J is TRBJ2-1, with 8 bases aligning to TRBD2. Unmatched junction bases numbered 6, after V lost 1 base and J lost 5 bases. This CDR3 spans 16 amino acids. Germline assignment: CDR1 KGHDR and CDR2 SFDVKD. Written as DNA, the CDR3 is TGTGCCACCAGTGATTTTGCGACTAGCGCTAACAATGAGCAGTTCTTC. This translates into CATSDFATSANNEQFF.

This clonotype was detected many times. The rearrangement links TRBV20-1 to TRBJ2-3; D is uncertain. V lost 0 bases and J lost 2, with 12 bases in between. The CDR3 has 15 residues. From germline, CDR1 is DFQATT and CDR2 SNEGSKA (reference sequence). The chain's CDR3 is CSAREGSYSTDTQYF. The DNA of the CDR3 is TGCAGTGCTAGAGAAGGCAGTTACTCCACAGATACGCAGTATTTT.

This clonotype was detected a few times. The rearrangement links TRBV15 to TRBJ2-7; D is tentatively TRBD1 or TRBD2 (5 bases each). The length of the CDR3 is 13 residues. Between the trimmed V and J ends, which lost 8 bases and 2 bases, there was a span of 13 bases. The germline V gene encodes CDR1 LNHNV and CDR2 YYDKDF (reference sequence). This CDR3 is CATSRDGTYEQYF. CDR3 nucleotide sequence: TGTGCCACCTCTCGGGACGGAACCTACGAGCAGTACTTC.

V and J are TRBV28 and TRBJ2-7, with 7 positions matching TRBD1. This CDR3 region has 15 residues. V lost 3 bases to trimming and J lost 0 bases; unmatched junction nucleotides: 5. The V gene's germline CDR1 is MDHEN and CDR2 SYDVKM. The CDR3 protein is CASSLAAGGSYEQYF. The CDR3 region has the DNA TGTGCCAGCAGTTTGGCAGCAGGGGGCTCCTACGAGCAGTACTTC. Filled out from reference TRBV28 and TRBJ2-7, the complete variable domain reads DVKVTQSSRYLVKRTGEKVFLECVQDMDHENMFWYRQDPGLGLRLIYFSYDVKMKEKGDIPEGYSVSREKKERFSLILESASTNQTSMYLCASSLAAGGSYEQYFGPGTRLTVT.

This clonotype was counted ten times or more. The rearrangement links TRBV6-5 to TRBJ2-3, with 7 bases fitting TRBD1. Germline CDR1 is MNHEY and CDR2 is SVGAGI. V trimming: 0 bases; J trimming: 3 bases; junction bases outside the gene matches: 6. The CDR3 runs 16 residues. CDR3 nucleotides: TGTGCCAGCAGTTACTCGCCGGGACAGATTACAGATACGCAGTATTTT. Protein: CASSYSPGQITDTQYF.

The chain employs TRBV3-1 and TRBJ2-7; possible D gene TRBD1, 6 bases. This CDR3 is 15 amino acids long. V lost 3 bases to trimming and J lost 2 bases, with 14 bases between them. Germline assignment: CDR1 LGHDT and CDR2 YNNKEL (reference sequence). The DNA of the CDR3 is TGTGCCAGCAGCCACGGGACAATATCCCCCTACGAGCAGTACTTC. It is translated as CASSHGTISPYEQYF.

The table lists this clonotype with a count of one. The chain combines TRBV4-1 with TRBJ2-3, with D unresolved. This CDR3 has 14 residues. Germline-derived CDR1 and CDR2 are MGHRA and YSYEKL. With 6 bases removed from V and 3 bases from J, the gap between germline ends came to 13 bases. DNA of the CDR3: TGCGCCAGCAGTTTTACAGAAAGAACAGATACGCAGTATTTT. Its protein product is CASSFTERTDTQYF.

This clonotype was seen a handful of times. The V gene is TRBV28, the J gene TRBJ1-5, with TRBD1 matching over 7 bases. V shed 4 bases, J shed 2 bases, and the junction held 8 bases outside the gene matches. Germline CDR1 reads MDHEN; CDR2 reads SYDVKM. The CDR3 extends over 16 amino acids. The CDR3 nucleotides read TGTGCCAGCAGTTCAACAGGGGCTAGGGGCAATCAGCCCCAGCATTTT. Its protein is CASSSTGARGNQPQHF.

This clonotype showed up just a few times. V is TRBV20-1 and J is TRBJ2-3, with D unresolved. The CDR3 contains 13 residues. Trimming shortened V by 0 bases and J by 2 bases, and 6 bases separated the two germline ends. The germline V gene has CDR1 DFQATT and CDR2 SNEGSKA (reference sequence). The CDR3 loop is CSARDPPTDTQYF. The CDR3 DNA sequence: TGCAGTGCTAGAGACCCCCCCACAGATACGCAGTATTTT.

The chain carries TRBV12-3 or TRBV12-4 and TRBJ1-6; the D is unclear. This CDR3 spans 13 amino acids. Trimming shortened V by 8 bases and J by 7 bases, and 12 bases separated the two germline ends. This CDR3 is CASGESQNSPLHF. CDR3 DNA sequence: TGTGCCAGCGGGGAAAGCCAGAATTCACCCCTCCACTTT.

The chain combines TRBV20-1 with TRBJ2-4; D assignment may be TRBD1 or TRBD2 (6 bases each). The CDR3 runs 16 residues. Trimming left V 6 bases short and J 0 bases short, with 18 bases between. Germline-derived CDR1 and CDR2 are DFQATT and SNEGSKA (reference sequence). This CDR3 reads CSATDRRDLAKNIQYF. Written as DNA, the CDR3 is TGCAGTGCGACCGACAGGAGGGATCTAGCCAAAAACATTCAGTACTTC.

This rearrangement joins TRBV20-1 to TRBJ2-7; D is unresolved. Germline CDR1 reads DFQATT; CDR2 reads SNEGSKA (reference sequence). CDR3 length: 11 amino acids. Trimming took 5 bases from V and 5 from J, leaving 10 bases between them. CDR3 in DNA: TGCAGTGCTTACAAGGGCCACGAGCAGTACTTC. Translation: CSAYKGHEQYF.

The chain joins TRBV20-1 to TRBJ2-1, with D tentatively TRBD2 (6 bases). The CDR3 is 15 residues long. V lost 1 base and J lost 10, with 20 bases in between. The V gene's germline CDR1 is DFQATT and CDR2 SNEGSKA (reference sequence). This chain's CDR3 is CSARVVRMGLTEQFF. The CDR3 bases are TGCAGTGCTAGAGTCGTTCGGATGGGACTCACCGAGCAGTTCTTC.

This clonotype was counted a few times. The chain links TRBV20-1 to TRBJ1-2, with 7 bases lining up with TRBD1. The CDR3 is 12 amino acids. V lost 5 bases and J lost 3; bases outside the gene matches: 3. The V gene's germline CDR1 is DFQATT and CDR2 SNEGSKA (reference sequence). CDR3 sequence (DNA): TGCAGTGCTTGGGACAGCTACTATGGCTACACCTTC. Its protein is CSAWDSYYGYTF.

The rearrangement uses TRBV27 and TRBJ1-1, with a tentative D call TRBD1 (5 bases). V was shortened by 5 bases and J by 2 bases, with 15 bases between the two germline ends. Germline values: CDR1 MNHEY, CDR2 SMNVEV (reference sequence). This CDR3 region has 15 residues. DNA for the CDR3: TGTGCCAGCAGTCCGGGGGGGATTGGCAACACTGAAGCTTTCTTT. Protein: CASSPGGIGNTEAFF.